The 3 T cell receptor beta chains below were found in one sample sequenced in a study of control samples from healthy donors and cancer patients. The table came from immunoSEQ multiplex PCR; TCRdb's copy has only in-frame clones and leaves some out. This sample yields about 130,000 clones, of which roughly 86% are seen a single time; roughly 8% belongs to the top ten. The sequenced sample was PBMCs. All receptors derive from a man over 45 with head and neck cancer.

The rearrangement joins TRBV29-1 to TRBJ2-7, with TRBD1 identical over 10 bases. CDR3 length equals 13 residues. Unmatched junction bases numbered 2, after V lost 1 base and J lost 5 bases. In germline, CDR1 is SQVTM, CDR2 ANQGSEA. The CDR3 sequence is CSVEAGTGDEQYF. In DNA form, the CDR3 reads TGCAGCGTTGAAGCCGGGACAGGGGACGAGCAGTACTTC.

The chain joins TRBV3-1 (or the pseudogene TRBV3-2) to TRBJ2-1; D is possibly TRBD2 (6 bases). The V gene's germline CDR1 is LGHDT and CDR2 YNNKEL (reference sequence). V was cut by 4 bases and J by 6 bases, with 10 bases left in between. The CDR3 runs to 13 residues. The CDR3 sequence is CASSLLGGNEQFF. Here the CDR3 DNA reads TGTGCCAGCAGCCTCCTCGGGGGCAATGAGCAGTTCTTC.

This clone is a singleton in its sample. The chain joins TRBV6-6 to TRBJ2-7, with 7 bases aligning to TRBD1. Germline lookup yields CDR1 MNHNY and CDR2 SVGAGI (reference sequence). The length of the CDR3 is 13 residues. After removal of 6 bases from V and 5 bases from J, the junction contained 7 bases not matched to a gene. The CDR3 region is CASRQGKRNEQYF. The DNA of the CDR3 is TGTGCCAGCAGACAGGGGAAGAGGAACGAGCAGTACTTC.